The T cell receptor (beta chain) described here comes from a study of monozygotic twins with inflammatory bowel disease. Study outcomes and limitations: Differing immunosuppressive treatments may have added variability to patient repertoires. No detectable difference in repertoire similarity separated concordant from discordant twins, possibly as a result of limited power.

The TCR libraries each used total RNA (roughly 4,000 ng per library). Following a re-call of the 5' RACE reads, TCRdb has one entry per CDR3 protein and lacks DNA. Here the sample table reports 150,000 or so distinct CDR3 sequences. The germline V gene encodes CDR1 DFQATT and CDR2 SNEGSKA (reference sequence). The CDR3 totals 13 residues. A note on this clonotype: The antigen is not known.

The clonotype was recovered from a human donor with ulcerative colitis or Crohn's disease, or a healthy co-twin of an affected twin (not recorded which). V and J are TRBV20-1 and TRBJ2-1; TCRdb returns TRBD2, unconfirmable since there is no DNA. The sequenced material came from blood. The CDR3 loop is CSARGTLAGVEFF.